These 8 T cell receptor beta chains came from one sample sequenced in a study of T cell responses to AZD1222 COVID-19 vaccine. The repertoire was sequenced with immunoSEQ multiplex PCR; TCRdb's copy has only in-frame clones and lacks some. The repertoire includes around 180,000 clones, about nine tenths of them detected once, and approximately 3% sits in the top ten. Here the sequenced sample was peripheral blood, taken on day 0 of AZD1222 vaccination. The receptors come from an adult in good health.

J is TRBJ1-1 and V is TRBV11-3, with D tentatively TRBD1 (6 bases). This CDR3 region has 16 residues. Between the trimmed V and J ends, which lost 1 base and 3 bases, there was a span of 15 bases. Germline values: CDR1 SGHNT, CDR2 YENEEA. The CDR3 protein is CASSLGCREGDTEAFF. CDR3 DNA sequence: TGTGCCAGCAGCTTAGGGTGTAGGGAGGGGGACACTGAAGCTTTCTTT.

The chain has TRBV3-1 (or the pseudogene TRBV3-2) and TRBJ2-7, with D hard to call. V dropped 1 base and J dropped 1 base, with 8 bases sitting between them. CDR1 LGHDT and CDR2 YNNKEL come from the germline V gene (reference sequence). The CDR3 extends over 14 amino acids. The CDR3: CASSQASVSYEQYF. The CDR3 nucleotides read TGTGCCAGCAGCCAAGCATCGGTTTCCTACGAGCAGTACTTC.

The chain uses TRBV5-1 and TRBJ2-3, with 7 bases that match TRBD2. With V trimmed by 3 bases and J by 3 bases, 10 bases remained unmatched. CDR3 length equals 16 residues. In germline, CDR1 is SGHRS, CDR2 YFSETQ. The CDR3 nucleotides are TGCGCCAGCAGCTATAAGACCGGGGGGTCTACAGATACGCAGTATTTT. This sequence encodes CASSYKTGGSTDTQYF.

This clone was observed a handful of times. The chain combines TRBV6-5 with TRBJ2-2, with D unresolved. Per the germline V gene, CDR1 is MNHEY and CDR2 is SVGAGI. Trimming removed 6 bases from V and 4 bases from J, with 15 bases in between. The CDR3 contains 15 residues. CDR3 sequence reads: CASRKETGLTGELFF. The CDR3 DNA is TGTGCCAGCAGAAAAGAAACCGGGCTCACCGGGGAGCTGTTTTTT.

The chain couples TRBV10-3 to TRBJ2-5; 9 bases are shared with TRBD1. The CDR3 runs 14 residues. The germline gives CDR1 ENHRY, CDR2 SYGVKD. With V trimmed by 6 bases and J by 2 bases, 4 bases remained unmatched. As DNA, the CDR3 is TGTGCCATCAGCCGACAGGGGGGACAAGAGACCCAGTACTTC. This sequence encodes CAISRQGGQETQYF.

The chain employs TRBV27 and TRBJ1-1, with D maybe TRBD1 (5 bases). The CDR3 is made up of 17 amino acids. Trimming shortened V by 6 bases and J by 1 base, and 21 bases separated the two germline ends. Germline V gene sequence: CDR1 MNHEY, CDR2 SMNVEV (reference sequence). The DNA for the CDR3 is TGTGCCAGCAGCCCTGGACGGGAAACGGGGGGGAACACTGAAGCTTTCTTT. Its translation: CASSPGRETGGNTEAFF.

The rearrangement links TRBV7-9 to TRBJ2-7, with unresolved D. This CDR3 region has 11 residues. Germline assignment: CDR1 SEHNR and CDR2 FQNEAQ (reference sequence). V gave up 2 bases and J gave up 6 bases, with 5 bases separating them. The CDR3 coding sequence is TGTGCCAGCAGCTTAAACCGCGAGCAGTACTTC. This encodes CASSLNREQYF.

The chain has TRBV19 and TRBJ2-7, with 9 nucleotides matching TRBD1. J was trimmed by 5 bases and V by 5 bases; bases with no gene match: 13. The CDR3 is 16 residues long. Looked up from germline, CDR1 is LNHDA and CDR2 is SQIVND (reference sequence). The CDR3 DNA is TGTGCCAGTAGTTGGTCGGACAGGGGCCGCTACCACGAGCAGTACTTC. This codes for CASSWSDRGRYHEQYF.